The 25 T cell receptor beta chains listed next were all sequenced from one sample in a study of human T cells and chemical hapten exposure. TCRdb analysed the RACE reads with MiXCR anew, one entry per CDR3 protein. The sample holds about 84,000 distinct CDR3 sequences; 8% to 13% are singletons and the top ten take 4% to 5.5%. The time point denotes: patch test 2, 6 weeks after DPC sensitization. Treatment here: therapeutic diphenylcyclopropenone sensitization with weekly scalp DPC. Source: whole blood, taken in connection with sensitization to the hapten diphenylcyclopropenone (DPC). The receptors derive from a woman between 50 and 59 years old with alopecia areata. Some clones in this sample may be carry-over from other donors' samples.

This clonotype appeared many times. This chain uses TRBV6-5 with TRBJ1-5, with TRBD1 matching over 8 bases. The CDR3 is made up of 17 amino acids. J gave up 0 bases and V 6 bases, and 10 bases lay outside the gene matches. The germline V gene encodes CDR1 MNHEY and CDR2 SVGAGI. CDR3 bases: TGTGCCAGCAGCCGGGACAGGCCACTTTATAGCAATCAGCCCCAGCATTTT. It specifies CASSRDRPLYSNQPQHF.

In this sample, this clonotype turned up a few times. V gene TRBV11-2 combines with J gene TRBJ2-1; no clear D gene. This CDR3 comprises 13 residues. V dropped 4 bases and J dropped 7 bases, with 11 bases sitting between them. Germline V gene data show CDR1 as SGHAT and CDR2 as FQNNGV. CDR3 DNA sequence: TGTGCCAGCAGCTCCGGACGGGTGAATGAGCAGTTCTTC. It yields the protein CASSSGRVNEQFF.

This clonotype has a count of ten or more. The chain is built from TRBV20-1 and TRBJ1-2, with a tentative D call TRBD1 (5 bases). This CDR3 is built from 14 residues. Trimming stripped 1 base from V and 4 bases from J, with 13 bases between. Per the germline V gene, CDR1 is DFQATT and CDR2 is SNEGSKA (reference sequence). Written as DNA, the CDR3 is TGCAGTGCTAGAGGATCGGGGACTTCCTATGGCTACACCTTC. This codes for CSARGSGTSYGYTF.

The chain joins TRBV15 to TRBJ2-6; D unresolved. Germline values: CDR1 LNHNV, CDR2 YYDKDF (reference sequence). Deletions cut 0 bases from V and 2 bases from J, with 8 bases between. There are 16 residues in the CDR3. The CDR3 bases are TGTGCCACCAGCAGAGATCCACAAACTGGGGCCAACGTCCTGACTTTC. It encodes CATSRDPQTGANVLTF.

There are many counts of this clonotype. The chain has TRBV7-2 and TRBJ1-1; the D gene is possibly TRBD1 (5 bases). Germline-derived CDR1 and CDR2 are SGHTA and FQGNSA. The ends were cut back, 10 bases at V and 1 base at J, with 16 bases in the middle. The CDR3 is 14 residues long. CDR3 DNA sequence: TGTGCCATAACCCCCGGGGGGTCGAACACTGAAGCTTTCTTT. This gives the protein CAITPGGSNTEAFF.

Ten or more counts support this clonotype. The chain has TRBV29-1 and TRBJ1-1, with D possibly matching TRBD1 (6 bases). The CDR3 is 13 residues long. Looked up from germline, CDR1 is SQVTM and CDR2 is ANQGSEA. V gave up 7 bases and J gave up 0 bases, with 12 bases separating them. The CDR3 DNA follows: TGCAGCGGAGGAACAGGGTTGAACACTGAAGCTTTCTTT. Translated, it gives CSGGTGLNTEAFF.

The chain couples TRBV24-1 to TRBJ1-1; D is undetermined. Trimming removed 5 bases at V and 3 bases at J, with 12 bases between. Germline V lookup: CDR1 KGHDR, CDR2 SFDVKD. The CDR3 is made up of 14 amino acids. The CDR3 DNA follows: TGTGCCACCAGTGTGACCCCTTGGCACACTGAAGCTTTCTTT. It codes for CATSVTPWHTEAFF.

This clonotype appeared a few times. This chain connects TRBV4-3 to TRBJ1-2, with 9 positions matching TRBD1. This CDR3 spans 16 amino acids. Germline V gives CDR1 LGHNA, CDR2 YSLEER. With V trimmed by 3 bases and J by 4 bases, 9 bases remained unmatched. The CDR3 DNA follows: TGCGCCAGCAGCCAGGGACAGGGTAAAGCGGGCTATGGCTACACCTTC. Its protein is CASSQGQGKAGYGYTF.

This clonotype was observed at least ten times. The CDR3 DNA reads TGTGCCAGCAGTGGAGTACAGGGTGCTGAAGCTTTCTTT. Residues: CASSGVQGAEAFF. The chain combines TRBV6-1 with TRBJ1-1; TRBD1 is a possible D gene (6 bases). Germline-derived CDR1 and CDR2 are MNHNS and SASEGT. The CDR3 totals 13 residues. Trimming left V 4 bases short and J 6 bases short, with 12 bases between.

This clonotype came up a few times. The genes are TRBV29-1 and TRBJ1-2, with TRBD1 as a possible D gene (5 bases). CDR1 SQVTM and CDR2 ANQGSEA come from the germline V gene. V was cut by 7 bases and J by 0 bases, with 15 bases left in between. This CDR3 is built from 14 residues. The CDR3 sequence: CSGRDPEANYGYTF. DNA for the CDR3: TGCAGCGGCCGGGACCCAGAAGCTAACTATGGCTACACCTTC.

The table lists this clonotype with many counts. In DNA, the CDR3 is TGTGCCAGCAGCCCGGACGGGCCAGATACGCAGTATTTT. Translating it yields CASSPDGPDTQYF. The chain employs TRBV7-9 and TRBJ2-3; no definite D call. Trimming removed 5 bases from V and 4 bases from J, with 10 bases in between. CDR1 is SEHNR and CDR2 is FQNEAQ in the germline V gene (reference sequence). CDR3 length: 13 residues.

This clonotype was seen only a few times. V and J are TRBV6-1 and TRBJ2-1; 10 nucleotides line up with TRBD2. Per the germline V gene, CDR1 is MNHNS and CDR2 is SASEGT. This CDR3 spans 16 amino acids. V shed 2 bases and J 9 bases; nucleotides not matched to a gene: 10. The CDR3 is CASSEQRTSGTSEQFF. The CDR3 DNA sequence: TGTGCCAGCAGTGAACAAAGGACTAGCGGAACAAGTGAGCAGTTCTTC.

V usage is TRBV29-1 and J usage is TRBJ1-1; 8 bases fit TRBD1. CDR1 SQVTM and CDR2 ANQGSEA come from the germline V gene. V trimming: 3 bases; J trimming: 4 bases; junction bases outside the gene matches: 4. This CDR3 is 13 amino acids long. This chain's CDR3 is CSVDTGGVTEAFF. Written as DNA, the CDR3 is TGCAGCGTTGATACAGGGGGTGTCACTGAAGCTTTCTTT.

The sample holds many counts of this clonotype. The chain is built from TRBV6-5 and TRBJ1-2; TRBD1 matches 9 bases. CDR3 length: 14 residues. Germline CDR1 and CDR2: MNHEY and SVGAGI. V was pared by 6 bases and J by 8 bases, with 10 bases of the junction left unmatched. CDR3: CASRVPGTGRGYTF. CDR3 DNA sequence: TGTGCCAGCAGGGTACCCGGGACAGGGCGCGGCTACACCTTC.

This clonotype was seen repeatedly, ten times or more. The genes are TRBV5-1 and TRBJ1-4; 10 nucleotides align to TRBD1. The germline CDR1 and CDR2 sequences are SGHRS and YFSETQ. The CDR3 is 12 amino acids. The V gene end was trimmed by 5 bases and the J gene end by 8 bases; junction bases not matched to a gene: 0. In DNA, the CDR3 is TGCGCCAGCAGGGACAGGGGGGAAAAACTGTTTTTT. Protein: CASRDRGEKLFF.

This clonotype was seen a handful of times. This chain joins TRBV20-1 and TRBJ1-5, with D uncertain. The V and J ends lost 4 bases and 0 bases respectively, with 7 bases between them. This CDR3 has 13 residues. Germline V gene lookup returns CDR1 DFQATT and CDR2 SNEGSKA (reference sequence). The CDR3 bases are TGCAGTGCTAACCGAAATAGCAATCAGCCCCAGCATTTT. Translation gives CSANRNSNQPQHF.

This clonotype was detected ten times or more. CDR3 DNA sequence: TGTGCCAGCAGCCTTGACTGGGGAGCAGATACGCAGTATTTT. It yields the protein CASSLDWGADTQYF. V usage is TRBV7-2 and J usage is TRBJ2-3; a possible D gene is TRBD2 (5 bases). This CDR3 contains 14 residues. Germline V gene data show CDR1 as SGHTA and CDR2 as FQGNSA. V was trimmed by 5 bases and J by 4 bases, leaving 13 bases between them.

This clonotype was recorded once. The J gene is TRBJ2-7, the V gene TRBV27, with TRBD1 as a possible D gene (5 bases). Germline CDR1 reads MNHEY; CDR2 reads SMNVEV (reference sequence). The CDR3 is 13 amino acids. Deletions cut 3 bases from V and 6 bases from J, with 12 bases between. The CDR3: CASSLVGVGEQYF. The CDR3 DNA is TGTGCCAGCAGTTTGGTAGGGGTGGGCGAGCAGTACTTC.

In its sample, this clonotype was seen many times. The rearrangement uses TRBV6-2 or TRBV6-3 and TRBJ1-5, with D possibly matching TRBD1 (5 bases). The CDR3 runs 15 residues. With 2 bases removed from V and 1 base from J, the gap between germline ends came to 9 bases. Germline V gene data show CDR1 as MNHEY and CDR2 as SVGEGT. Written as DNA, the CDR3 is TGTGCCAGCAGTTACGGGGACGTAAGCAATCAGCCCCAGCATTTT. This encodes CASSYGDVSNQPQHF.

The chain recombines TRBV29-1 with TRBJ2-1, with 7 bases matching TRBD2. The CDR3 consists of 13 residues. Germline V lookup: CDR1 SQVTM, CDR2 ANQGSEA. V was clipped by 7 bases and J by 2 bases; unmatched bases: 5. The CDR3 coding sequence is TGCAGCGGTCGGGAGGCTGCCTACAATGAGCAGTTCTTC. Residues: CSGREAAYNEQFF.

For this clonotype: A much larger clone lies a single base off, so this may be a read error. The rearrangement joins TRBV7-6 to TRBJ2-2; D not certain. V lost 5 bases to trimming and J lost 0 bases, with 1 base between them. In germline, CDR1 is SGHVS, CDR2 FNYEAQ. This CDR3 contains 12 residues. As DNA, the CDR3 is TGTGCCAGCAGCGCGAACACCGGGGAGCTGTTTTTT. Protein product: CASSANTGELFF.

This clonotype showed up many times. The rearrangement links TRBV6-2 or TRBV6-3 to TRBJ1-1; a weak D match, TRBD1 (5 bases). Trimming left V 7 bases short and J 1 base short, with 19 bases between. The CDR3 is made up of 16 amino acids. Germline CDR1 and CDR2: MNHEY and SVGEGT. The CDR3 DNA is TGTGCCAGCAAGGGGATTTTCGGGTCGGGGAACACTGAAGCTTTCTTT. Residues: CASKGIFGSGNTEAFF.

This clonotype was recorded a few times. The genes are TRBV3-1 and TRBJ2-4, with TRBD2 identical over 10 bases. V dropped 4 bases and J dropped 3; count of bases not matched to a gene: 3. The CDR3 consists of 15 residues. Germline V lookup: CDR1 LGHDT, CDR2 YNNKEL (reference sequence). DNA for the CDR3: TGTGCCAGCAGCCGAGCGGGAGGGGGCAAAAACATTCAGTACTTC. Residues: CASSRAGGGKNIQYF.

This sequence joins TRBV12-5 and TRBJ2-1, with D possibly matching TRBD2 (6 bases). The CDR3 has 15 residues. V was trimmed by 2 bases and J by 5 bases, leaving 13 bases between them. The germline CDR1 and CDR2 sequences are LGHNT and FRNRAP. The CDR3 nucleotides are TGTGCTAGTGGTTTGTCGGCTAGCGTAAACAATGAGCAGTTCTTC. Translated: CASGLSASVNNEQFF.

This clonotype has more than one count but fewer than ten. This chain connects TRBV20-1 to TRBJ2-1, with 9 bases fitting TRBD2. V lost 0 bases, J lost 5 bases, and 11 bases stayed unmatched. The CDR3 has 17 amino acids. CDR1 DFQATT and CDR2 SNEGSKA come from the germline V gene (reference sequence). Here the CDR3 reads CSAREAGGRIGNNEQFF. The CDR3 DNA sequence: TGCAGTGCTAGAGAGGCGGGAGGGCGAATTGGTAACAATGAGCAGTTCTTC.